This T cell receptor beta chain was recovered during a study of cytomegalovirus exposure and HLA in healthy donors (dated by TCRdb to between 2016 and 2019). Study-level background: In an earlier analysis of some 550 of the donors, 250 to 350 Gb of sequence data and about 110 million unique TCR beta sequences from about 179 million T cells were reported. In addition to the first cohort of around 670 subjects, a separate validation cohort of 120 different subjects was used. The study was designed to test whether signatures of past pathogen exposure could be identified by cataloging public T cell receptors. Using immunosequencing, the study profiled T cell repertoires from roughly 650 subjects and related those repertoires to cytomegalovirus serostatus. Typing coverage varied by locus: roughly 629-630 donors for A, B, C, DRB1 and DQB1; roughly 500 for DQA1; more than 600 for DPA1; 400 to 480 for DPB1. Rather than using new phenotypic data, the later analysis identified candidate immune exposures from TCR beta sequences and from how often those sequences occurred across donors. Genome-wide SNP genotypes for about 60% of the roughly 670 donors were used in a later genetic analysis, which treated that subset as a discovery cohort. Every discovery cohort repertoire had been produced on one sequencing platform. An earlier analysis of some 500 of the donors used high-throughput TCR beta sequencing to judge whether each TCR beta V gene segment behaved as functional or pseudogenic. HLA typing included class I and class II loci at four-digit resolution. Donor age, sex, ethnicity and CMV serostatus were collected together with the repertoire data. Roughly five DR-DQ haplotypes were handled as single units for association and clustering, since linkage in the cohort was strong. Of the roughly 400 genotyped donors, around 81% fell in the genetic ancestry cluster associated with self-reported Caucasian donors. High-throughput TCR immunosequencing, statistical association of individual TCRs with disease status, and machine learning were combined to predict cytomegalovirus infection status. In a later analysis, previously published TCR beta repertoires from more than 500 donors were re-analyzed and high-resolution HLA genotyping was added so that TCR occurrence patterns could be studied. On average, around 230,000 unique TCR beta nucleotide sequences were sequenced per donor among several hundred genotyped donors of the cohort, with 15% to 20% of those sequences being non-productive. An early release covering roughly 600 HLA-typed donors comprised roughly 300 gigabases of sequencing data and 85 million or so unique TCR sequences. Study-wide conclusions, independent of this receptor: The 87-base-pair reads could not distinguish some IMGT-functional V segments, including TRBV6-2 and TRBV6-3, so those segments were excluded. In a later analysis, HLA-associated TCR beta chains were found to be more clonally expanded and to have lower generation probabilities than equally common non-associated chains. A later analysis found that most CMV-associated TCR beta chains appeared HLA-restricted, with HLA associations seemingly driven largely by CMV exposure. A further reported finding was that TCR beta sequences accurately predicted the HLA-A and HLA-B alleles for most subjects in the first cohort. For the cohort, immune exposure information was limited to CMV serostatus. When HLA alleles, especially DR and DQ, strongly co-occurred, attributing TCR associations to individual alleles was difficult. A total of 150 to 200 TCR beta chains were listed by the study as associated with cytomegalovirus. A cluster of highly shared sequence variants was judged likely to represent a technical artifact of the sequencing pipeline. Across donors, most TCR sequences were observed very rarely, whereas some public TCRs were present in many individuals. Because HLA typing was unavailable for some donors at each locus, only the typed subset was used in association tests. According to a later analysis, parvovirus B19, influenza, CMV and Epstein-Barr virus appeared linked to several top co-occurrence clusters. The presence/absence analyses assumed that sequencing depth was roughly uniform across donors, and that assumption may not be true. Because counts were too low, 15 to 20 rarely observed V segments, including chromosome 9 orphons, were excluded from the earlier analysis of several hundred of the donors. In a later analysis, TCR association rates were found to vary across HLA loci, with the most associated TCRs seen for DRB1 alleles and the fewest for HLA-C alleles. In vitro tests confirmed that a few of the cytomegalovirus-associated TCR beta chains recognize cytomegalovirus antigens. In this cohort, only TCR beta chains were sequenced, and detectable features were limited by the absence of alpha or paired-chain data. A later genetic analysis reported fewer N-insertions in productive TCRs among donors in an Asian-associated ancestry cluster than the roughly 700-donor mean. The authors suggested that the approach could potentially be generalized to other disease states and immunological phenotypes. V-gene and J-gene trimming of TCR beta chains was associated with a missense DCLRE1C variant in a later genetic analysis, and the association was replicated in an independent cohort. In a later analysis, 16,951 TCR beta sequences were associated with specific HLA alleles at a false discovery rate of 0.05. In an earlier analysis of more than 500 of the donors, most TCR beta V segments appeared in productive rearrangements about 87% or about 30% of the time, broadly matching IMGT annotations. Correlated functional status among segregating V segments might be attributable to linkage disequilibrium, but an unknown experimental factor could not be ruled out. Cytomegalovirus status was reported to be diagnosed by the classifier with high specificity and sensitivity in both the original and validation cohorts.

Turning to this clone: Its antigen is currently not known. Within one base of it there is no much larger clone, and no base qualities were kept.

The cohort comprised some 680 healthy bone marrow donors. At the time of sampling, all cohort members were nominally healthy, though unrecorded immune exposures were likely present. The donor was CMV seropositive and was included in the group of 300 or so seropositive cohort members. A peripheral blood sample was provided by each donor, and peripheral blood mononuclear cells were used for TCR beta sequencing. The Qiagen DNeasy Blood Extraction Kit was used to extract genomic DNA from the blood cell samples. Library preparation employed the immunoSEQ multiplex PCR assay. A mixture of 60 forward primers for TCR Vbeta segments and 13 reverse primers for TCR Jbeta segments was used in the multiplex PCR. The CDR3 region of rearranged TCR beta genes was amplified from genomic DNA by a multiplex PCR assay. Amplified TCR beta libraries were sequenced as 87-base-pair reads on the Illumina HiSeq System. Per the source publication's procedure: A later analysis tallied roughly 80 million unique TCR beta chains across the 666 repertoires, and around 9.9 million of those chains were shared by two or more donors. A nearest-neighbor algorithm error-corrected the raw reads and collapsed the reads into unique sequences, merging closely related sequences to remove PCR and sequencing errors. Alignment of CDR3 sequences to IMGT reference sequences was used to assign V, D and J gene segments. For a sequence to be retained, a match of at least six nucleotides was required to both a V gene segment and a J gene segment. A rearrangement was called productive if the CDR3 had no stop codons and remained in frame with V and J, and every other rearrangement was called non-productive. CDR3 was defined by IMGT convention, running from the second conserved V-encoded cysteine to the conserved J-encoded phenylalanine. The earlier analysis of approximately 500 of the donors excluded sequences that lacked an unambiguous match to a single V gene segment. In an earlier analysis of 450 to 700 of the donors, V segments were called functional above 56.7% productive rearrangements and were called segregating when the between-donor standard deviation exceeded 5%. To diagnose cytomegalovirus status from the catalog of TCR beta chain sequences, a statistical classification framework was built. In a later analysis, V and J genes were assigned by comparing TCR nucleotide sequences against IMGT/GENE-DB human TR gene sequences. In a later analysis, CDR3 sequences and most-parsimonious VDJ recombination scenarios were assigned using the TCRdist pipeline. In a later analysis, each TCR beta chain was defined by its CDR3 amino acid sequence together with its V-gene family, and reads without a unique V-gene family were excluded. To address suspected cross-contamination and a sequencing artifact, a later analysis removed approximately 600 highly shared, low-generation-probability nucleotide sequences. A later analysis calculated a clonal expansion index for each public chain from normalized within-repertoire ranks of inferred template counts. Generation probabilities in a later analysis came from a VDJ recombination model fitted to out-of-frame rearrangements, and those results were checked against IGoR. In a later analysis, TCR-TCR, TCR-HLA and TCR-CMV co-occurrence was scored with hypergeometric tests, and a repertoire-size bias correction was applied to TCR pairs. In a later analysis, false discovery rates were estimated by permuting HLA or CMV assignments 20 times. A later analysis grouped co-occurring TCRs with DBSCAN, adding TCRdist sequence similarity when clustering within HLA-allele-positive subsets. Co-occurrence clustering excluded repertoires with fewer than 30,000 or more than 120,000 public chains, plus five with anomalous nucleotide sharing. The source is immuneACCESS, and TCRdb retained only in-frame sequences with V and J called. Part of the clones is not carried over; for the studies checked, unresolved V genes explain less than half of this, and the remainder is unexplained. That table is the source of V, J and clone size, and D and trimming were worked out from the DNA. This sample lists 100,000 to 140,000 clones; about 74% were detected once. Around 15% of the sample belongs to the ten largest clones.

The CDR3, cysteine through phenylalanine, is 15 amino acids long. Just CDR3 DNA is preserved here, 45 bases in frame from base 1. The germline V gene (reference sequence) gives CDR1 as LNHDA and CDR2 as SQIVND. The germline ends are 14 bases apart after V is trimmed by 6 bases and J by 2 bases. This receptor was taken from a woman aged 35 to 49 in good health and CMV-seropositive. Sequenced sample: PBMCs. Recombination connected TRBV19 to TRBJ1-3; a confident D gene designation cannot be given. The CDR3 reads CASRLAVWAGNTIYF. The DNA sequence is as follows: TGTGCCAGTAGACTAGCCGTTTGGGCTGGAAACACCATATATTTT.